This T cell receptor beta chain emerged from a study of cytomegalovirus exposure and HLA in healthy donors. Study background: The early release's HLA-typed donors yielded some 85 million unique TCRs. Study observations and caveats: The listing of roughly 160 TCR beta chains classed them as cytomegalovirus-associated. Later, an analysis showed that TCR beta chains associated with HLA were more clonally expanded than others that were equally common. 16,951 TCR beta sequences were associated with HLA alleles at 0.05 false discovery rate in a later analysis.

The CDR3 totals 15 residues. Trimming took off 1 base at V and 0 bases at J, with 6 bases between the two ends. Germline V gene lookup returns CDR1 MGHRA and CDR2 YSYEKL. On this clone itself: No antigen is known for it.

The primer mix had 60 Vbeta and 13 Jbeta primers. The repertoire was sequenced with immunoSEQ multiplex PCR; TCRdb's copy has only in-frame clones and lacks some. Among some 150,000 clones listed, 80% to 90% were seen once. The sample was PBMCs. V and J are TRBV4-1 and TRBJ2-2; D is ambiguous. The source of this sequence is a woman aged 18-30 years in good health and CMV-seronegative. DNA for the CDR3: TGCGCCAGCAGCCAAGGAGAATCGAACACCGGGGAGCTGTTTTTT. Translated: CASSQGESNTGELFF.